The 24 T cell receptor beta chains given below trace back to one sample, sequenced in a study of blood T cells in healthy people across ages. Through a sample-barcoded 5' primer and a J-beta primer mix, a second PCR was run for 7 to 11 cycles. TCRdb re-derived calls from the 5' RACE reads in MiXCR, one entry per CDR3 protein. This sample carries roughly 410,000 distinct CDR3 sequences, roughly half of them seen once, and the ten largest clones take roughly 51%. Material for sequencing was blood. The receptors stem from a man in his sixties in good health.

The J gene is TRBJ2-1, the V gene TRBV12-3 or TRBV12-4; D possibly matches TRBD1 or TRBD2 (5 bases each). V was cut by 5 bases and J by 5 bases, with 16 bases left in between. The CDR3 contains 15 residues. This CDR3 is CASSPGRGRNNEQFF. The CDR3 bases are TGTGCCAGCAGTCCCGGACGGGGCAGGAACAATGAGCAGTTCTTC.

This clonotype has ten or more counts. The chain couples TRBV4-2 to TRBJ1-6, with D perhaps matching TRBD1 (5 bases). This CDR3 is 14 amino acids long. Germline loops: CDR1 LGHNA, CDR2 YNFKEQ. Trimming left V 0 bases short and J 7 bases short, with 7 bases between. As DNA, the CDR3 is TGTGCCAGCAGCCAAGAAGGGGAGAATTCACCCCTCCACTTT. Translating gives CASSQEGENSPLHF.

The genes are TRBV7-2 and TRBJ1-2; possible D gene TRBD1, 5 bases. Germline assignment: CDR1 SGHTA and CDR2 FQGNSA. This CDR3 is built from 15 residues. With 5 bases removed from V and 1 base from J, the gap between germline ends came to 14 bases. The CDR3 nucleotides are TGTGCCAGCAGCCCCGGGACGGGGATTAACTATGGCTACACCTTC. Translation gives CASSPGTGINYGYTF. Looking up the rest from reference TRBV7-2 and TRBJ1-2 gives the full variable domain: GAGVSQSPSNKVTEKGKDVELRCDPISGHTALYWYRQSLGQGLEFLIYFQGNSAPDKSGLPSDRFSAERTGGSVSTLTIQRTQQEDSAVYLCASSPGTGINYGYTFGSGTRLTVV.

V gene TRBV20-1 combines with J gene TRBJ2-3; D is possibly TRBD1 or TRBD2 (5 bases each). The CDR3 has 16 residues. Germline assignment: CDR1 DFQATT and CDR2 SNEGSKA (reference sequence). V shed 6 bases and J shed 0 bases, with 19 bases lying between them. CDR3 protein: CSAPPPGPKSTDTQYF. In DNA, the CDR3 is TGCAGTGCCCCCCCACCGGGACCGAAAAGCACAGATACGCAGTATTTT.

On this clonotype: One base away lies a much larger clone, so this may be a sequencing read error. In nucleotides, the CDR3 is TGTGCCAGCAGTGACGAGCAGTACTTC. This translates into CASSDEQYF. The gene calls are TRBV28 and TRBJ2-7; no clear D gene. From germline, CDR1 is MDHEN and CDR2 SYDVKM. The CDR3 contains 9 residues. Trimming removed 5 bases from V and 5 bases from J, with 1 base in between.

V usage is TRBV6-2 or TRBV6-3 and J usage is TRBJ1-2, with D tentatively TRBD1 (5 bases). The CDR3 runs to 13 residues. The V gene's germline CDR1 is MNHEY and CDR2 SVGEGT. With 4 bases removed from V and 4 bases from J, the gap between germline ends came to 10 bases. CDR3 region: CASSSQGIYGYTF. The CDR3 nucleotides are TGTGCCAGCAGTTCTCAGGGAATCTATGGCTACACCTTC.

Many counts were recorded for this clonotype. The chain couples TRBV4-2 to TRBJ1-1; 8 bases map to TRBD1. CDR1 is LGHNA, CDR2 YNFKEQ, per germline. This CDR3 spans 15 amino acids. The V segment lost 1 base and the J segment 11 bases; nucleotides outside the gene matches: 12. The CDR3 spells CASSQGQGMGQLAFF. The DNA for the CDR3 is TGTGCCAGCAGCCAAGGACAGGGGATGGGGCAGCTGGCTTTCTTT.

Only a few counts were recorded for this clonotype. CDR3 sequence (DNA): TGTGCCATCAGTGATACGAGAGGGTCCCGCAATGAGCAGTTCTTC. Its protein is CAISDTRGSRNEQFF. The J gene is TRBJ2-1, the V gene TRBV10-3; tentative D call: TRBD2 (5 bases). V was trimmed by 3 bases and J by 6 bases, leaving 15 bases between them. Per the germline V gene, CDR1 is ENHRY and CDR2 is SYGVKD. This CDR3 contains 15 residues.

The chain carries TRBV20-1 and TRBJ1-6; D is unclear. CDR1 is DFQATT, CDR2 SNEGSKA, per germline (reference sequence). The ends were cut back, 0 bases at V and 6 bases at J, with 12 bases in the middle. CDR3 length: 15 residues. The CDR3: CSARDLVRSNSPLHF. In DNA, the CDR3 is TGCAGTGCTAGAGATCTTGTCAGATCTAATTCACCCCTCCACTTT.

This chain joins TRBV6-6 and TRBJ1-2; a possible D gene is TRBD1 (5 bases). The germline V gene encodes CDR1 MNHNY and CDR2 SVGAGI (reference sequence). Trimming took off 0 bases at V and 1 base at J, with 9 bases between the two ends. The CDR3 is 15 amino acids. As DNA, the CDR3 is TGTGCCAGCAGTTACTCGCCGGACATTAACTATGGCTACACCTTC. Translating it yields CASSYSPDINYGYTF.

Only a few counts were recorded for this clonotype. The rearrangement joins TRBV5-1 to TRBJ2-1; 8 bases are a match to TRBD2. The J segment lost 8 bases and the V segment lost 5 bases, leaving 18 bases of the junction unmatched. Germline-derived CDR1 and CDR2 are SGHRS and YFSETQ. The CDR3 consists of 17 residues. DNA of the CDR3: TGCGCCAGCAGTCACGGGACGAGCGGGAGTAGGGTCTATGAGCAGTTCTTC. Protein: CASSHGTSGSRVYEQFF.

The table lists this clonotype with a few counts. V usage is TRBV7-2 and J usage is TRBJ2-3, with D unclear. Germline V CDR1 and CDR2: SGHTA, FQGNSA. Trimming stripped 5 bases from V and 3 bases from J, with 12 bases between. CDR3 size: 14 residues. CDR3 residues: CASSPRVATDTQYF. The CDR3 coding sequence is TGTGCCAGCAGCCCACGGGTCGCGACAGATACGCAGTATTTT.

This clonotype was counted between two and nine times. The chain recombines TRBV11-2 with TRBJ1-4; D remains ambiguous. The CDR3 runs 13 residues. The V and J ends lost 5 bases and 4 bases respectively, with 8 bases between them. Per germline, CDR1 SGHAT and CDR2 FQNNGV. CDR3 amino acids: CASSPRRNEKLFF. In nucleotides, the CDR3 is TGTGCCAGCAGCCCCAGGCGTAATGAAAAACTGTTTTTT.

This clonotype was counted between two and nine times. The J gene is TRBJ2-7, the V gene TRBV4-2; D is possibly TRBD2 (6 bases). CDR1 and CDR2 from the germline V gene are LGHNA and YNFKEQ. CDR3 length: 15 residues. V lost 0 bases and J lost 3, with 12 bases in between. CDR3 protein: CASSQESLANYEQYF. CDR3 DNA: TGTGCCAGCAGCCAAGAATCTCTAGCGAACTACGAGCAGTACTTC.

For this clonotype: Germline is not matched at one junction end, which may reflect a read error. J is TRBJ2-1 and V is TRBV6-5; D not certain. The germline gives CDR1 MNHEY, CDR2 SVGAGI. The CDR3 loop spans 14 amino acids. The CDR3 DNA sequence: TGTGCCAGCAGTGACTCGTACCAAGGTAGTGAGCAGTTCTTC. Encoded protein: CASSDSYQGSEQFF.

Only one count was recorded for this clonotype. The chain is built from TRBV28 and TRBJ2-4; D remains ambiguous. V was pared by 5 bases and J by 8 bases, with 16 bases between. From germline, CDR1 is MDHEN and CDR2 SYDVKM. The CDR3 has 14 residues. The CDR3 loop is CASSEPRFVYIQYF. CDR3 nucleotide sequence: TGTGCCAGCAGTGAGCCGCGGTTCGTGTACATTCAGTACTTC.

The chain carries TRBV12-3 or TRBV12-4 and TRBJ1-5; D is undetermined. Trimming took 6 bases from V and 0 from J, leaving 9 bases between them. The CDR3 contains 14 residues. This CDR3 reads CASSRTASNQPQHF. The CDR3 nucleotides are TGTGCCAGCAGCAGGACGGCTAGCAATCAGCCCCAGCATTTT.

The DNA for the CDR3 is TGTGCCAGCGCCTCGACTAGATTGTCAGATACGCAGTATTTT. It yields the protein CASASTRLSDTQYF. The J gene is TRBJ2-3, the V gene TRBV2; D is perhaps TRBD2 (6 bases). The CDR3 spans 14 residues. The V end was cut by 8 bases, the J end by 4 bases, with 16 bases between. The germline gives CDR1 SNHLY, CDR2 FYNNEI.

The sample holds a few counts of this clonotype. This rearrangement joins TRBV5-1 to TRBJ2-6, with D possibly being TRBD2 (5 bases). Per germline, CDR1 SGHRS and CDR2 YFSETQ. V gave up 4 bases and J gave up 0 bases, with 11 bases separating them. The CDR3 runs 16 residues. CDR3 nucleotides: TGCGCCAGCAGCCCCATACTAGTCTCTGGGGCCAACGTCCTGACTTTC. It encodes CASSPILVSGANVLTF.

J is TRBJ2-7 and V is TRBV7-2, with TRBD2 as a possible D gene (5 bases). CDR3 size: 14 residues. Trimming shortened V by 5 bases and J by 0 bases, and 11 bases separated the two germline ends. Germline V gene sequence: CDR1 SGHTA, CDR2 FQGNSA. CDR3 nucleotide sequence: TGTGCCAGCAGCACTCTAAGCGGCTCCTACGAGCAGTACTTC. It encodes CASSTLSGSYEQYF.

This clonotype occurred many times. This chain connects TRBV11-2 to TRBJ1-1; D remains ambiguous. The CDR3 loop spans 13 amino acids. The germline gives CDR1 SGHAT, CDR2 FQNNGV. The germline V and J ends were trimmed by 3 bases and 1 base, with 6 bases remaining between them. CDR3 amino acids: CASSFSGNTEAFF. The CDR3, as DNA: TGTGCCAGCAGCTTTTCCGGGAACACTGAAGCTTTCTTT.

The chain employs TRBV12-3 or TRBV12-4 and TRBJ2-5; D tentatively fits TRBD1 or TRBD2 (5 bases each). The CDR3 contains 14 residues. The V and J ends lost 1 base and 9 bases respectively, with 15 bases between them. DNA for the CDR3: TGTGCCAGCAGTTTAGAAGGGGTCGGGGAGTCCCAGTACTTC. Protein: CASSLEGVGESQYF.

This clonotype is a singleton in its sample. This sequence joins TRBV30 and TRBJ2-4; D call uncertain. Germline V lookup: CDR1 GTSNPN, CDR2 SVGIG (reference sequence). The CDR3 loop spans 13 amino acids. V shed 0 bases and J shed 13 bases, with 16 bases lying between them. The CDR3 DNA follows: TGTGCCTGGAGTGTGCAAAGATACAATGAGCAGTACTTC. Amino acid sequence: CAWSVQRYNEQYF.

This clonotype was seen more than once but under ten times. The chain is built from TRBV20-1 and TRBJ2-1, with TRBD2 matching over 12 bases. V shed 6 bases, J shed 0 bases, and the junction held 9 bases outside the gene matches. The CDR3 sequence is 17 residues long. The germline V gene has CDR1 DFQATT and CDR2 SNEGSKA (reference sequence). The CDR3 spells CSAPGTSGLSSYNEQFF. The DNA of the CDR3 is TGCAGTGCCCCCGGGACTAGCGGGCTTAGCTCCTACAATGAGCAGTTCTTC.